Presented here are 29 T cell receptor beta chains from one specimen sequenced in a study of shared clonotypes between healthy human individuals (dated by TCRdb to the early 2020s). The method was the immunoSEQ multiplex PCR assay. TCRdb mirrors the immuneACCESS table, restricted to in-frame sequences. Some clones are absent from its copies; in checked studies, under half trace to an unresolved V gene, and the reason for the others is unknown. For this sample the table gives 1.4 million or so clones, of which just under 99% were detected only once. The ten largest clones represent around 0.33% of the sample. Material for sequencing was naive CD4+ T cells sorted from blood. The cell subset or site tag for this specimen amounts to: CD45RA+ positively selected. Receptor source: a man aged 25 to 40 in good health.

The gene calls are TRBV11-2 and TRBJ2-2; D unclear. CDR3 length: 16 residues. Between the trimmed V and J ends, which lost 3 bases and 6 bases, there was a span of 17 bases. Germline values: CDR1 SGHAT, CDR2 FQNNGV. The DNA for the CDR3 is TGTGCCAGCAGCTTTAGGCAGGCTCGCTCCGCCGGGGAGCTGTTTTTT. It translates to CASSFRQARSAGELFF.

The V and J genes are TRBV4-1 and TRBJ1-1; tentatively, D is TRBD1 (5 bases). V lost 0 bases to trimming and J lost 6 bases, with 14 bases between them. This CDR3 has 15 amino acids. Germline V gene sequence: CDR1 MGHRA, CDR2 YSYEKL. CDR3 sequence (DNA): TGCGCCAGCAGCCAAGACCCAGGGAGATTCCCTGAAGCTTTCTTT. This gives the protein CASSQDPGRFPEAFF.

V gene TRBV10-3 combines with J gene TRBJ2-3, with 7 nucleotides matching TRBD1. Germline values: CDR1 ENHRY, CDR2 SYGVKD. The CDR3 spans 14 residues. Trimming removed 8 bases from V and 3 bases from J; junction bases left unmatched: 8. The CDR3 region is CAIQQGKLTDTQYF. CDR3 nucleotides: TGTGCCATCCAACAGGGGAAGCTAACAGATACGCAGTATTTT.

This clone showed up just once. This chain joins TRBV2 and TRBJ2-1; 12 nucleotides line up with TRBD2. The CDR3 is 15 residues long. Per germline, CDR1 SNHLY and CDR2 FYNNEI. The trim removed 6 bases at V and 5 bases at J, leaving 5 bases unmatched. CDR3 nucleotides: TGTGCCAGCAGCTGGAGACTAGCGGGAGACAATGAGCAGTTCTTC. It encodes CASSWRLAGDNEQFF.

This chain connects TRBV5-1 to TRBJ2-2; D is unclear. Trimming removed 0 bases at V and 6 bases at J, with 9 bases between. The germline V gene has CDR1 SGHRS and CDR2 YFSETQ. The CDR3 covers 14 residues. The DNA of the CDR3 is TGCGCCAGCAGCTTGGGGTCAGCCGCCGGGGAGCTGTTTTTT. It translates to CASSLGSAAGELFF.

This chain links TRBV6-6 with TRBJ1-5, with D uncertain. V was pared by 8 bases and J by 2 bases, with 10 bases between. The length of the CDR3 is 13 residues. Germline V CDR1 and CDR2: MNHNY, SVGAGI (reference sequence). CDR3 DNA: TGTGCCAGCTCCCGGGGTGGCAATCAGCCCCAGCATTTT. The encoded protein is CASSRGGNQPQHF.

The chain employs TRBV28 and TRBJ1-5, with unresolved D. V lost 5 bases and J lost 1, with 15 bases in between. This CDR3 contains 16 residues. Per the germline V gene, CDR1 is MDHEN and CDR2 is SYDVKM. CDR3 sequence reads: CASSVKPRQSNQPQHF. CDR3 nucleotide sequence: TGTGCCAGCAGTGTAAAACCCAGACAAAGCAATCAGCCCCAGCATTTT.

The chain is built from TRBV29-1 and TRBJ2-2; 11 nucleotides agree with TRBD1. With V trimmed by 6 bases and J by 5 bases, 11 bases remained unmatched. CDR3 size: 16 residues. Germline CDR1 and CDR2: SQVTM and ANQGSEA. The CDR3 DNA sequence: TGCAGCGTGTCTAGGGCCGGGACAGGGGGGACCGGGGAGCTGTTTTTT. This codes for CSVSRAGTGGTGELFF.

This clone was recorded once. The gene calls are TRBV21-1 and TRBJ2-7. TRBV21-1 is shown as a pseudogene. This CDR3 is built from 14 residues. The CDR3 DNA is TGTGCCAGCAGCAAAGGGCCAGGGCGGGACGAGCAGTACTTC. It encodes CASSKGPGRDEQYF.

The chain combines TRBV5-4 with TRBJ1-1, with unresolved D. V lost 4 bases and J lost 4, with 14 bases in between. CDR3 length: 14 amino acids. CDR1 and CDR2 from the germline V gene are SGHNT and YYREEE (reference sequence). As DNA, the CDR3 is TGTGCCAGCAGCCCGGACCCCTGGGGCACTGAAGCTTTCTTT. Translation gives CASSPDPWGTEAFF.

Remarks on this clone: Other DNA sequences from this sample encode an identical CDR3 as well. The chain links TRBV7-9 to TRBJ2-5, with 7 positions matching TRBD1. Germline assignment: CDR1 SEHNR and CDR2 FQNEAQ (reference sequence). This CDR3 contains 14 residues. V was clipped by 1 base and J by 2 bases; unmatched bases: 1. The CDR3 DNA reads as TGTGCCAGCAGCTTAGACAGGGGACAAGAGACCCAGTACTTC. Amino acids: CASSLDRGQETQYF.

The chain has TRBV28 and TRBJ1-5; TRBD1 matches 7 bases. This CDR3 is 14 amino acids long. With 6 bases clipped from V and 3 bases from J, the junction kept 5 bases outside the gene matches. In germline, CDR1 is MDHEN, CDR2 SYDVKM. The DNA for the CDR3 is TGTGCCAGCAGGCCAGGGGGGATCAATCAGCCCCAGCATTTT. This codes for CASRPGGINQPQHF.

The CDR3: CASSLGTVGDTQYF. The DNA of the CDR3 is TGCGCCAGCAGCCTAGGGACCGTCGGAGATACGCAGTATTTT. The chain joins TRBV5-1 to TRBJ2-3; the D call may be TRBD1 or TRBD2 (5 bases each). The V and J ends lost 4 bases and 5 bases respectively, with 14 bases between them. The CDR3 contains 14 residues. CDR1 is SGHRS, CDR2 YFSETQ, per germline.

V and J are TRBV7-2 and TRBJ2-5, with D unresolved. V was trimmed by 8 bases and J by 5 bases, leaving 9 bases between them. This CDR3 contains 11 residues. CDR1 SGHTA and CDR2 FQGNSA come from the germline V gene. CDR3 amino acids: CASAVGETQYF. In DNA, the CDR3 is TGTGCCAGCGCCGTTGGGGAGACCCAGTACTTC.

V usage is TRBV6-6 and J usage is TRBJ1-3; tentative D call: TRBD1 (6 bases). The germline V gene has CDR1 MNHNY and CDR2 SVGAGI (reference sequence). V was pared by 8 bases and J by 0 bases, with 14 bases between. The CDR3 sequence is 15 residues long. As DNA, the CDR3 is TGTGCCAGCTGTCGAACAGGGATCTCTGGAAACACCATATATTTT. It translates to CASCRTGISGNTIYF.

Turning to this clone: The junction departs from germline at one end; a sequencing error may be responsible. Other DNA sequences in the same sample also yield this CDR3. The J gene is TRBJ2-7, the V gene TRBV20-1, with D unclear. CDR3 length: 10 residues. CDR1 and CDR2 (germline): DFQATT, SNEGSKA (reference sequence). CDR3 residues: CSARSYEQYF. CDR3 coding DNA: TGCAGCGCTAGGAGTTACGAGCAGTACTTC.

This chain links TRBV5-1 with TRBJ2-7; TRBD1 matches at 11 bases. J lost 0 bases, V lost 0 bases, and 11 bases had no gene match. The CDR3 has 19 residues. Germline V gives CDR1 SGHRS, CDR2 YFSETQ. The CDR3 nucleotides are TGCGCCAGCAGCTTGGTATGGACAGGGGGCCCTCGCTCCTCCTACGAGCAGTACTTC. Protein sequence: CASSLVWTGGPRSSYEQYF.

Concerning this clone itself: Additional DNA sequences in this sample encode the identical CDR3. The gene calls are TRBV5-4 and TRBJ2-2; TRBD2 matches at 9 bases. The CDR3 sequence is 16 residues long. V lost 0 bases, J lost 0 bases, and 0 bases stayed unmatched. Per germline, CDR1 SGHNT and CDR2 YYREEE (reference sequence). The CDR3 region has the DNA TGTGCCAGCAGCTTGGGACTAGCGGCGAACACCGGGGAGCTGTTTTTT. Translating it yields CASSLGLAANTGELFF.

On this clone itself: The same CDR3 can be traced to other DNA sequences in this sample. The chain links TRBV7-2 to TRBJ2-7, with D uncertain. V lost 1 base and J lost 4, with 5 bases in between. Germline loops: CDR1 SGHTA, CDR2 FQGNSA. The CDR3 runs to 12 residues. DNA for the CDR3: TGTGCCAGCAGCTTAGTTCGGTACGAGCAGTACTTC. It yields the protein CASSLVRYEQYF.

This clone showed up just once. The CDR3, as DNA: TGTGCCAGCAGCTACGACGGAGGCGGTGGCTACACCTTC. It specifies CASSYDGGGGYTF. V and J are TRBV9 and TRBJ1-2; D not resolved. V shed 4 bases and J shed 7 bases, with 14 bases lying between them. The CDR3 length is 13 residues. The germline V gene has CDR1 SGDLS and CDR2 YYNGEE.

J is TRBJ2-7 and V is TRBV5-6; TRBD1 aligns across 9 bases. The J segment lost 3 bases and the V segment lost 0 bases, leaving 10 bases of the junction unmatched. Germline lookup yields CDR1 SGHDT and CDR2 YYEEEE. The CDR3 spans 17 residues. The CDR3 here is CASSLGRPGQGYYEQYF. The CDR3 nucleotides are TGTGCCAGCAGCTTGGGAAGACCGGGACAGGGATACTACGAGCAGTACTTC.

This chain joins TRBV27 and TRBJ2-7, with 8 bases matching TRBD1. V shed 5 bases, J shed 5 bases, and the junction held 14 bases outside the gene matches. This CDR3 contains 16 residues. The germline gives CDR1 MNHEY, CDR2 SMNVEV (reference sequence). The DNA of the CDR3 is TGTGCCAGCAGTAAAAAGGGGACAGGCTGGCCTAACGAGCAGTACTTC. Protein: CASSKKGTGWPNEQYF.

The rearrangement uses TRBV7-2 and TRBJ1-1, with TRBD1 identical over 9 bases. This CDR3 has 21 amino acids. Per germline, CDR1 SGHTA and CDR2 FQGNSA. The J segment lost 0 bases and the V segment lost 0 bases, leaving 17 bases of the junction unmatched. CDR3 sequence reads: CASSLALGDRDMMSMNTEAFF. In DNA, the CDR3 is TGTGCCAGCAGCTTAGCGCTAGGGGACAGGGATATGATGAGTATGAACACTGAAGCTTTCTTT. Filled out from reference TRBV7-2 and TRBJ1-1, the complete variable domain reads GAGVSQSPSNKVTEKGKDVELRCDPISGHTALYWYRQSLGQGLEFLIYFQGNSAPDKSGLPSDRFSAERTGGSVSTLTIQRTQQEDSAVYLCASSLALGDRDMMSMNTEAFFGQGTRLTVV.

The chain carries TRBV18 and TRBJ2-1; D remains ambiguous. Germline V gene data show CDR1 as KGHSH and CDR2 as LQKENI. CDR3 length: 14 residues. V lost 1 base and J lost 6, with 10 bases in between. CDR3 region: CASSPRSIVNEQFF. The CDR3 bases are TGTGCCAGCTCACCACGGAGCATTGTCAATGAGCAGTTCTTC. The full variable domain, its missing parts supplied by reference TRBV18 and TRBJ2-1, is NAGVMQNPRHLVRRRGQEARLRCSPMKGHSHVYWYRQLPEEGLKFMVYLQKENIIDESGMPKERFSAEFPKEGPSILRIQQVVRGDSAAYFCASSPRSIVNEQFFGPGTRLTVL.

The rearrangement joins TRBV2 to TRBJ1-5; D remains ambiguous. Germline V gene sequence: CDR1 SNHLY, CDR2 FYNNEI. The CDR3 consists of 13 residues. Trimming shortened V by 5 bases and J by 6 bases, and 11 bases separated the two germline ends. The CDR3 spells CASSPGSFQPQHF. In DNA, the CDR3 is TGTGCCAGCAGTCCGGGGTCCTTTCAGCCCCAGCATTTT.

This clone appeared a single time. The genes are TRBV11-2 and TRBJ2-7; 8 nucleotides line up with TRBD1. Germline lookup yields CDR1 SGHAT and CDR2 FQNNGV. The CDR3 runs to 16 residues. Trimming cost V 5 bases and J 1 base; bases outside gene matches: 10. CDR3 DNA sequence: TGTGCCAGCAGCATCTTCCGGGACAGGACTTCCTACGAGCAGTACTTC. Protein sequence: CASSIFRDRTSYEQYF.

This chain links TRBV4-1 with TRBJ1-4; D gene ambiguous. V dropped 5 bases and J dropped 4 bases, with 14 bases sitting between them. The CDR3 sequence is 15 residues long. Germline V gene lookup returns CDR1 MGHRA and CDR2 YSYEKL. The CDR3 here is CASSLGISNNEKLFF. The CDR3 DNA follows: TGCGCCAGCAGCTTAGGGATTAGTAATAATGAAAAACTGTTTTTT.

This rearrangement joins TRBV5-1 to TRBJ1-1; the D is unclear. Trimming took off 2 bases at V and 2 bases at J, with 10 bases between the two ends. Germline V lookup: CDR1 SGHRS, CDR2 YFSETQ. The CDR3 has 14 amino acids. CDR3 in DNA: TGCGCCAGCAGCTTCCGGGCGGCTAACACTGAAGCTTTCTTT. It yields the protein CASSFRAANTEAFF.

The chain couples TRBV4-1 to TRBJ2-1, with 9 bases that match TRBD2. The CDR3 length is 16 residues. The trim removed 2 bases at V and 3 bases at J, leaving 5 bases unmatched. CDR1 is MGHRA, CDR2 YSYEKL, per germline. The CDR3 is CASSQSVAGVYNEQFF. CDR3 nucleotide sequence: TGCGCCAGCAGCCAATCCGTAGCGGGAGTCTACAATGAGCAGTTCTTC.